This record looks at one T cell receptor (beta chain) sequence and its context. Molecular barcoding with unique molecular identifiers was used for the TCRbeta library. TCRdb processed the PCR reads anew with MiXCR; each CDR3 protein has one entry. The sample yields roughly 180,000 distinct CDR3 sequences, more than 14% seen once. From germline, CDR1 is LNHDA and CDR2 SQIVND (reference sequence). V lost 8 bases to trimming and J lost 5 bases; unmatched junction nucleotides: 9. This CDR3 region has 13 residues. The sample comes from a study of T-cell reconstitution after alpha-beta-depleted transplantation in children.

The receptor was isolated from a human donor who donated a stem cell graft to a child with acute lymphoblastic leukemia. Sequencing was performed on PBMCs from the stem cell graft donor, taken from the stem cell graft. The chain links TRBV19 to TRBJ2-7; 7 positions agree with TRBD1. The CDR3 coding sequence is TGTGCCAGTCGTGAACAGGGGAAGAACGAGCAGTACTTC. This translates into CASREQGKNEQYF.